This entry is about one T cell receptor beta chain. As yet, its antigen is unknown. Version v3.0 of the immunoSEQ assay was performed at survey level. Sequencing was performed with immunoSEQ multiplex PCR; in TCRdb, only in-frame clones are kept and a portion is missing. This sample has approximately 30,000 clones, with 70% to 90% found just once. Trimming stripped 6 bases from V and 2 bases from J, with 14 bases between. There are 15 residues in the CDR3. CDR1 is SNHLY and CDR2 is FYNNEI in the germline V gene. Every HIV-positive participant received treatment in the United States. The data belong to a study of long-term antiretroviral therapy in people with HIV. Study observations and caveats: ART was followed by higher diversity that remained below transplant donor controls. The repertoire was dominated at all time points by clones expanded before ART. Narrower CDR3 length ranges marked HIV repertoires relative to controls.

The sample was unsorted PBMCs, taken 3 years after starting antiretroviral therapy. The chain recombines TRBV2 with TRBJ1-5, with a weak D call TRBD1 (5 bases). The clonotype originates from a man aged 35 to 55 with HIV. CDR3 bases: TGTGCCAGCAGCCACGGAGGGGAGCGCAATCAGCCCCAGCATTTT. Translating gives CASSHGGERNQPQHF.